The 20 T cell receptor beta chains listed next were all sequenced from one sample in a study of cytomegalovirus exposure and HLA in healthy donors. Amplification used 60 Vbeta primers and 13 Jbeta primers. Some clones are missing from TCRdb's copy, which holds only in-frame ones; the method was immunoSEQ multiplex PCR. This sample carries some 93,000 clones, roughly 10% of them seen once, and the ten largest clones take 5.1%. The specimen sequenced was PBMCs. Every receptor here comes from a man aged 45-65 years in good health and CMV-seropositive.

This clone has just a few counts. The chain carries TRBV5-4 and TRBJ2-7; 10 bases map to TRBD2. The CDR3 is made up of 16 amino acids. V gave up 4 bases and J gave up 0 bases; unmatched junction bases: 7. Germline-derived CDR1 and CDR2 are SGHNT and YYREEE (reference sequence). The CDR3 is CASSAGTSASSYEQYF. CDR3 nucleotide sequence: TGTGCCAGCAGCGCCGGGACTAGCGCTAGCTCCTACGAGCAGTACTTC.

This clone was counted a few times. The rearrangement uses TRBV5-5 and TRBJ1-2, with D unresolved. Trimming left V 0 bases short and J 6 bases short, with 12 bases between. The CDR3 loop spans 14 amino acids. Germline V CDR1 and CDR2: SGHKS, YYEKEE (reference sequence). CDR3 residues: CASSLDSWGDGYTF. In DNA form, the CDR3 reads TGTGCCAGCAGCTTGGACTCGTGGGGAGATGGCTACACCTTC. The entire variable domain, with the rest obtained from reference TRBV5-5 and TRBJ1-2, is as follows: DAGVTQSPTHLIKTRGQQVTLRCSPISGHKSVSWYQQVLGQGPQFIFQYYEKEERGRGNFPDRFSARQFPNYSSELNVNALLLGDSALYLCASSLDSWGDGYTFGSGTRLTVV.

This clone has more than one count but fewer than ten. This sequence joins TRBV6-6 and TRBJ2-7, with 14 bases that match TRBD2. Trimming removed 6 bases from V and 6 bases from J; junction bases left unmatched: 4. The length of the CDR3 is 14 residues. Per germline, CDR1 MNHNY and CDR2 SVGAGI (reference sequence). This CDR3 is CASRPGLAGVEQYF. CDR3 coding DNA: TGTGCCAGCAGACCGGGACTAGCGGGAGTCGAGCAGTACTTC.

V usage is TRBV6-1 and J usage is TRBJ1-6; D remains ambiguous. This CDR3 comprises 14 residues. Germline CDR1 is MNHNS and CDR2 is SASEGT. The V gene lost 2 bases and the J gene lost 3 bases, with 5 bases spanning the gap. The CDR3 region is CASSEPGYNSPLHF. DNA for the CDR3: TGTGCCAGCAGTGAACCCGGCTATAATTCACCCCTCCACTTT.

The chain joins TRBV7-9 to TRBJ2-7, with TRBD1 matching 9 bases. This CDR3 has 14 amino acids. Germline CDR1 reads SEHNR; CDR2 reads FQNEAQ (reference sequence). The junction had 8 bases not matched to a gene; V was cut back by 5 bases and J by 6 bases. The CDR3 DNA sequence: TGTGCCAGCAGCCCCCCGGGACAGGGAGCCGAGCAGTACTTC. Translated: CASSPPGQGAEQYF.

The chain is built from TRBV18 and TRBJ2-3; the match to TRBD2 covers 9 bases. This CDR3 spans 16 amino acids. Germline values: CDR1 KGHSH, CDR2 LQKENI. V gave up 3 bases and J gave up 2 bases; unmatched junction bases: 6. CDR3 nucleotides: TGTGCCAGCTCACCTCAGACTAGCGGACTCACAGATACGCAGTATTTT. This gives the protein CASSPQTSGLTDTQYF.

This clone was detected only once. V is TRBV7-2 and J is TRBJ2-3, with D possibly being TRBD1 (6 bases). This CDR3 comprises 18 residues. CDR1 is SGHTA and CDR2 is FQGNSA in the germline V gene. V gave up 5 bases and J gave up 5 bases, with 26 bases separating them. The CDR3 loop is CASSPMGRLTGSVDTQYF. The CDR3 DNA reads TGTGCCAGCAGCCCCATGGGCAGATTAACAGGGTCGGTAGATACGCAGTATTTT.

This clone was counted between two and nine times. The chain uses TRBV6-5 and TRBJ2-7; 12 bases are shared with TRBD2. Trimming at V came to 2 bases and at J to 13 bases, leaving 9 bases not matched to a gene. The CDR3 totals 14 residues. Germline CDR1 reads MNHEY; CDR2 reads SVGAGI. The CDR3 sequence is CASSYRTSGIPPYF. The DNA of the CDR3 is TGTGCCAGCAGTTACCGGACTAGCGGGATTCCCCCCTACTTC.

In this sample, this clone turned up a few times. The V call is TRBV7-9, the J call TRBJ2-2; the D is unclear. The V end lost 7 bases, the J end lost 4 bases, and 13 bases lay between the germline ends. Germline V gene data show CDR1 as SEHNR and CDR2 as FQNEAQ (reference sequence). The CDR3 consists of 14 residues. CDR3 in amino acids: CASIPQLRTGELFF. The CDR3 bases are TGTGCCAGCATCCCCCAACTCCGCACCGGGGAGCTGTTTTTT. The complete variable domain, with remaining parts taken from reference TRBV7-9 and TRBJ2-2, reads DTGVSQNPRHKITKRGQNVTFRCDPISEHNRLYWYRQTLGQGPEFLTYFQNEAQLEKSRLLSDRFSAERPKGSFSTLEIQRTEQGDSAMYLCASIPQLRTGELFFGEGSRLTVL.

There are a few counts of this clone. The genes are TRBV5-6 and TRBJ1-2, with 11 nucleotides matching TRBD1. The germline V gene encodes CDR1 SGHDT and CDR2 YYEEEE. The CDR3 sequence is 15 residues long. Unmatched junction bases numbered 5, after V lost 4 bases and J lost 3 bases. CDR3 DNA sequence: TGTGCCAGCAGCAAGGGACAGGGGGATCACTATGGCTACACCTTC. It yields the protein CASSKGQGDHYGYTF.

The J gene is TRBJ2-2, the V gene TRBV7-2, with 10 bases matching TRBD2. J was trimmed by 2 bases and V by 4 bases; bases with no gene match: 7. The CDR3 consists of 17 residues. The germline CDR1 and CDR2 sequences are SGHTA and FQGNSA. For the CDR3, the DNA is TGTGCCAGCAGCTGGCCCGCTAGCGGGAGAAACACCGGGGAGCTGTTTTTT. This gives the protein CASSWPASGRNTGELFF.

The gene calls are TRBV11-2 and TRBJ2-2; maybe TRBD2 (6 bases). Trimming shortened V by 5 bases and J by 6 bases, and 19 bases separated the two germline ends. Germline assignment: CDR1 SGHAT and CDR2 FQNNGV. The CDR3 has 16 residues. The CDR3 is CASSRPGAGQAGELFF. CDR3 sequence (DNA): TGTGCCAGCAGCCGCCCGGGAGCGGGTCAGGCCGGGGAGCTGTTTTTT.

A few counts support this clone. The V and J genes are TRBV7-9 and TRBJ1-5; D gene uncertain. Germline V gene data show CDR1 as SEHNR and CDR2 as FQNEAQ (reference sequence). V lost 3 bases to trimming and J lost 0 bases, with 3 bases between them. The CDR3 extends over 13 amino acids. The CDR3 loop reads CASSFSSNQPQHF. CDR3 coding DNA: TGTGCCAGCAGCTTCAGTAGCAATCAGCCCCAGCATTTT.

This chain uses TRBV18 with TRBJ2-7, with 8 bases that match TRBD1. The CDR3 length is 15 residues. The junction had 11 bases not matched to a gene; V was cut back by 3 bases and J by 7 bases. In germline, CDR1 is KGHSH, CDR2 LQKENI. CDR3 amino acids: CASSPSTGGSGEQYF. The CDR3 DNA is TGTGCCAGCTCACCGTCAACAGGGGGAAGCGGTGAGCAGTACTTC.

This clone was observed a handful of times. V gene TRBV28 combines with J gene TRBJ2-7; 7 bases fit TRBD2. The V gene's germline CDR1 is MDHEN and CDR2 SYDVKM. J was trimmed by 1 base and V by 6 bases; bases with no gene match: 3. This CDR3 spans 13 amino acids. CDR3 in amino acids: CASSTSESYEQYF. In nucleotides, the CDR3 is TGTGCCAGCAGCACTAGCGAGTCCTACGAGCAGTACTTC.

This clone was counted a few times. V usage is TRBV5-6 and J usage is TRBJ2-1, with 7 bases fitting TRBD2. The CDR3 is 14 residues long. The J segment lost 4 bases and the V segment lost 7 bases, leaving 8 bases of the junction unmatched. The germline V gene encodes CDR1 SGHDT and CDR2 YYEEEE. The CDR3 coding sequence is TGTGCCAGCGTGGAGGCTAGCGGTTACAATGAGCAGTTCTTC. Protein: CASVEASGYNEQFF.

J is TRBJ2-7 and V is TRBV6-1; 9 nucleotides match TRBD1. J lost 2 bases, V lost 6 bases, and 8 bases had no gene match. The CDR3 consists of 15 residues. Germline-derived CDR1 and CDR2 are MNHNS and SASEGT. CDR3 DNA sequence: TGTGCCAGCAGACCGGGACAGGGTTATACCTACGAGCAGTACTTC. This encodes CASRPGQGYTYEQYF.

This clone was seen only a few times. The chain recombines TRBV28 with TRBJ1-4, with D perhaps TRBD1 (5 bases). V was pared by 2 bases and J by 8 bases, with 12 bases between. CDR3 size: 14 residues. CDR1 is MDHEN, CDR2 SYDVKM, per germline. The CDR3 DNA is TGTGCCAGCAGTTTAGGGGCAGGGAGGGAAAAACTGTTTTTT. This gives the protein CASSLGAGREKLFF.

There are a few counts of this clone. The rearrangement links TRBV7-8 to TRBJ1-6; 9 bases agree with TRBD1. This CDR3 spans 17 amino acids. Losses at the gene ends were 1 base for V and 10 bases for J; bases not matched to a gene: 11. Germline V lookup: CDR1 SGHVS, CDR2 FQNEAQ. This chain's CDR3 is CASSLVSGTGLGSPLHF. The DNA for the CDR3 is TGTGCCAGCAGCTTAGTCTCGGGGACAGGGTTAGGGTCACCCCTCCACTTT. The entire variable domain, with the rest obtained from reference TRBV7-8 and TRBJ1-6, is as follows: GAGVSQSPRYKVAKRGQDVALRCDPISGHVSLFWYQQALGQGPEFLTYFQNEAQLDKSGLPSDRFFAERPEGSVSTLKIQRTQQEDSAVYLCASSLVSGTGLGSPLHFGNGTRLTVT.

The chain links TRBV5-1 to TRBJ2-1; 11 positions match TRBD2. Trimming removed 4 bases from V and 5 bases from J; junction bases left unmatched: 11. CDR1 and CDR2 from the germline V gene are SGHRS and YFSETQ. The CDR3 is made up of 17 amino acids. The CDR3 region is CASSIGTSGRTNNEQFF. The DNA of the CDR3 is TGCGCCAGCAGCATCGGGACTAGCGGCAGAACCAACAATGAGCAGTTCTTC. Variable domain in full (rest from reference TRBV5-1 and TRBJ2-1): KAGVTQTPRYLIKTRGQQVTLSCSPISGHRSVSWYQQTPGQGLQFLFEYFSETQRNKGNFPGRFSGRQFSNSRSEMNVSTLELGDSALYLCASSIGTSGRTNNEQFFGPGTRLTVL.